This entry lists 7 T cell receptor beta chains sequenced from one sample in a study of blood T cell repertoires in COVID-19. The protocol was immunoSEQ multiplex PCR, while the TCRdb copy is restricted to in-frame clones and leaves out a portion. The table records hundreds of thousands of clones, approximately 86% of them present only once. Sequences were obtained from PBMCs or T cells enriched from blood (not recorded which). These receptors were obtained from a woman between 50 and 59 years old who had recovered from COVID-19.

The chain recombines TRBV6-4 with TRBJ1-2; D unresolved. Germline V gene sequence: CDR1 MRHNA, CDR2 SNTAGT. The CDR3 is made up of 13 amino acids. The V and J ends lost 4 bases and 8 bases respectively, with 14 bases between them. CDR3 sequence (DNA): TGTGCCAGCAGTGTTGACCCCTCGGGGGGCTACACCTTC. Protein: CASSVDPSGGYTF.

This chain joins TRBV6-6 and TRBJ1-4, with a weak D call TRBD1 (5 bases). The germline CDR1 and CDR2 sequences are MNHNY and SVGAGI (reference sequence). Trimming pared 2 bases from V and 6 bases from J, leaving 10 bases between. The length of the CDR3 is 14 residues. In DNA, the CDR3 is TGTGCCAGCAGTTACGCAGGGAAGGATGAAAAACTGTTTTTT. It yields the protein CASSYAGKDEKLFF.

The chain employs TRBV7-2 and TRBJ1-5, with D hard to call. V lost 2 bases, J lost 1 base, and 9 bases lay in between. The CDR3 extends over 15 amino acids. Germline values: CDR1 SGHTA, CDR2 FQGNSA. CDR3 nucleotide sequence: TGTGCCAGCAGCTTACGAGGGATCAGCAATCAGCCCCAGCATTTT. Translation gives CASSLRGISNQPQHF.

In its sample, this clone was seen once. V gene TRBV2 combines with J gene TRBJ2-2, with D possibly matching TRBD2 (6 bases). CDR3 length: 15 amino acids. Trimming took 8 bases from V and 4 from J, leaving 17 bases between them. In germline, CDR1 is SNHLY, CDR2 FYNNEI. The CDR3 spells CASETGTGRTGELFF. DNA of the CDR3: TGTGCCAGCGAAACCGGGACTGGACGCACCGGGGAGCTGTTTTTT.

The sample holds one count of this clone. V and J are TRBV18 and TRBJ1-5; D is perhaps TRBD1 (5 bases). V gave up 6 bases and J gave up 3 bases, with 15 bases separating them. Germline V gene sequence: CDR1 KGHSH, CDR2 LQKENI. The CDR3 sequence is 15 residues long. The CDR3 coding sequence is TGTGCCAGCTCCCAGGTCGGGGGACCCAATCAGCCCCAGCATTTT. Its protein is CASSQVGGPNQPQHF.

This clone was seen more than once but under ten times. This sequence joins TRBV5-1 and TRBJ1-1, with D tentatively TRBD1 (5 bases). The CDR3 runs 14 residues. Germline CDR1 is SGHRS and CDR2 is YFSETQ. Trimming pared 3 bases from V and 0 bases from J, leaving 9 bases between. The CDR3 protein is CASSSGNLNTEAFF. As DNA, the CDR3 is TGCGCCAGCAGCTCAGGGAACCTGAACACTGAAGCTTTCTTT.

This clone is judged medium-sized. CDR3 in amino acids: CASTPGRVSEQYF. Written as DNA, the CDR3 is TGTGCCAGCACCCCGGGCAGGGTGTCCGAGCAGTACTTC. The chain has TRBV7-9 and TRBJ2-7; possible D gene TRBD1, 5 bases. Trimming removed 7 bases at V and 6 bases at J, with 16 bases between. Germline values: CDR1 SEHNR, CDR2 FQNEAQ (reference sequence). This CDR3 comprises 13 residues.